This T cell receptor beta chain is from a study of neurological immune-mediated disorders. In this sample, this clonotype turned up many times. No antigen is known for it. Findings and caveats of the study: No sharing of CDR3 amino acid sequences was observed among expanded clones across subjects, suggesting private repertoires in all groups.

Sample time point: longitudinal time-point 3. V shed 3 bases and J 1 base; nucleotides not matched to a gene: 16. The CDR3 totals 20 residues. Germline V gene sequence: CDR1 SGHRS, CDR2 YFSETQ. TCRdb called the 5' RACE reads again in MiXCR, with one record for every CDR3 protein. The sample lists about 53,000 distinct CDR3 sequences, roughly 8.8% occurring once. The rearrangement links TRBV5-1 to TRBJ1-5; the match to TRBD1 covers 10 bases. This TCR derives from a middle-aged woman in good health. The sample was PBMCs. CDR3 sequence reads: CASSSNRDRGGRWSNQPQHF. The DNA for the CDR3 is TGCGCCAGCAGCTCGAACCGGGACAGGGGCGGGAGATGGAGCAATCAGCCCCAGCATTTT.